This TCR beta chain was recorded in a study of T cell responses to AZD1222 COVID-19 vaccine. The CDR3 is 15 residues long. The germline V gene encodes CDR1 SGHNT and CDR2 YYREEE (reference sequence). The V and J ends lost 4 bases and 8 bases, in that order; junction bases with no gene match: 12. Study-wide points: Baseline seropositives among AZD1222 recipients totaled only six or seven. Repertoires in all cases were sampled only once the peak T cell response had passed.

A note on this clone: Its antigen is not known.

Libraries were prepared by immunoSEQ multiplex PCR; TCRdb keeps only in-frame clonotypes and omits some of them. The table has 100,000 to 140,000 clones, 87% seen once. Sequencing was performed on peripheral blood, taken 28 days after the second AZD1222 dose. This TCR was recovered from an adult who received the AZD1222 COVID-19 vaccine. The chain joins TRBV5-4 to TRBJ2-1, with 7 bases identical to TRBD1. The CDR3 region is CASSPRTGSTDEQFF. CDR3 nucleotide sequence: TGTGCCAGCAGCCCCCGGACAGGTTCAACGGATGAGCAGTTCTTC. Combining the CDR3 with reference TRBV5-4 and TRBJ2-1 gives the whole variable domain ETGVTQSPTHLIKTRGQQVTLRCSSQSGHNTVSWYQQALGQGPQFIFQYYREEENGRGNFPPRFSGLQFPNYSSELNVNALELDDSALYLCASSPRTGSTDEQFFGPGTRLTVL.